This TCR beta chain was sequenced in a study of metastatic and nonmetastatic thyroid tumors. The overall study: For malignant and benign thyroid patients, tumor or nodule tissue and blood were the sources whose repertoires were compared.

Study-wide points: In blood and tumor, TCR beta diversity was reportedly significantly higher in malignant thyroid tumors than in benign nodules.

The CDR3 runs 14 residues. Germline CDR1 is ENHRY and CDR2 is SYGVKD. V dropped 2 bases and J dropped 2; count of bases not matched to a gene: 0. This clone was counted many times. What it binds is not known. Not a single patient had been given any form of treatment at any point before undergoing thyroid surgery. How the authors handled the data: Built for papillary thyroid cancer, a distant-metastasis classifier drew on CDR3 differences across clinicopathological groups. TCRdb reassembled clones from the PCR reads with MiXCR. TCRdb's processing, not the study's, gives the V and J calls here. Seen here are 60,000 to 85,000 clones, around 18% observed once, and the top ten hold about 13%.

Source material: blood. This clonotype was sampled from a female donor with papillary thyroid cancer or a benign thyroid nodule (not recorded which). Some clones in this sample may be carry-over from other donors' samples. The V and J genes are TRBV10-3 and TRBJ1-5; 7 bases are a match to TRBD1. CDR3 DNA sequence: TGTGCCATCAGTGAGGGACAGGGCAATCAGCCCCAGCATTTT. It codes for CAISEGQGNQPQHF.